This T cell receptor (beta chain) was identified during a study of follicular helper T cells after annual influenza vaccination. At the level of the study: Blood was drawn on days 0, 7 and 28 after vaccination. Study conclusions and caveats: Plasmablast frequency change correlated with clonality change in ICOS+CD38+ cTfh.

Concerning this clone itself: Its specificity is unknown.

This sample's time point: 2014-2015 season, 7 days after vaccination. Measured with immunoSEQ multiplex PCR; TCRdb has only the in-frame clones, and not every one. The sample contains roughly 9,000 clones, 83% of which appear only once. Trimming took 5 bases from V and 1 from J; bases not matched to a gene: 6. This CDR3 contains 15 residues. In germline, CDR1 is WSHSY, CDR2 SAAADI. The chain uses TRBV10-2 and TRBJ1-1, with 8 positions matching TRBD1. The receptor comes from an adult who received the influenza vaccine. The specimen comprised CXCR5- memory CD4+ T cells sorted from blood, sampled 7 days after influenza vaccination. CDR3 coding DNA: TGCGCCAGCAGTCGCGGGACAGGACCGAACACTGAAGCTTTCTTT. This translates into CASSRGTGPNTEAFF.